This TCR beta chain was sequenced during a study of blood T cell repertoires in COVID-19. Methods used by the authors: Reference gene primer amplification gave nucleated cell count estimates. Produced via immunoSEQ multiplex PCR; TCRdb's table is partial and in-frame only. V and J calls plus clone size are reproduced from that table; the DNA served to infer D and trimming. The table includes 270,000 or so clones, around 89% detected once. CDR1 and CDR2 (germline): LNHNV, YYDKDF (reference sequence). V gave up 1 base and J gave up 4 bases; unmatched junction bases: 7. The CDR3 consists of 16 residues. This sequence was found in a woman aged 60-75 years with COVID-19, enrolled during active disease. V gene TRBV15 combines with J gene TRBJ2-5; 9 bases line up with TRBD1. The sequencing input was peripheral blood. CDR3 amino acids: CATSRVGQGPGETQYF. CDR3 bases: TGTGCCACCAGCAGAGTGGGACAGGGACCAGGAGAGACCCAGTACTTC.